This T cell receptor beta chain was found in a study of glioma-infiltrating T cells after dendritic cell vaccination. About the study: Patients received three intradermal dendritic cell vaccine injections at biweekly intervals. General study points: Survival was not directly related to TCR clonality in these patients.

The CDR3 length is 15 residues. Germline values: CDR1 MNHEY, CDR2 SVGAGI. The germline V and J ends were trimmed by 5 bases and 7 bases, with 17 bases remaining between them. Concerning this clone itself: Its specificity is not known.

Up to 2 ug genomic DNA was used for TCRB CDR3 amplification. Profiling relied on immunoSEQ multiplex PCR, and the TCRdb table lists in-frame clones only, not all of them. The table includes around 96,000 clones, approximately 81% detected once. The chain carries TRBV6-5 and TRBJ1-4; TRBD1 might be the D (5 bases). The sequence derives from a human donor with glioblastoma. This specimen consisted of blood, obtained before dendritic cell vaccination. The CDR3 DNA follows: TGTGCCAGCAGTAGTGATACAGAAGGGGCTGAAAAACTGTTTTTT. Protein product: CASSSDTEGAEKLFF.